This TCR beta chain is from a study of synovial regulatory T cells in juvenile arthritis. About the study: One patient received methotrexate plus infliximab; one lacked treatment information. General study findings and limits: Largely private between patients, iaTreg TCR repertoires showed partial overlap with synovial Teff and blood CPL repertoires.

Donors were about a dozen juvenile idiopathic arthritis patients with active disease. Clones were sequenced by immunoSEQ multiplex PCR, and TCRdb holds only the in-frame ones, with some missing. Its clone listing holds 9,000 to 10,000 clones. The CDR3 sequence is 15 residues long. The DNA is not on file. Per germline, CDR1 SGHDT and CDR2 YYEEEE. A remark on this clone: Its target is unknown.

Sequencing input: Treg cells from blood. Sample subset: remaining (HLA-DR-negative) circulating blood Treg cells. This TCR came from a donor aged 2-29 years with juvenile idiopathic arthritis. The J gene is TRBJ2-5, the V gene TRBV5-6. This chain's CDR3 is CASSFRVGLEETQYF.